Listed here are 14 T cell receptor beta chains from one sample, sequenced in a study of blood T cell repertoires in COVID-19. Libraries were prepared by immunoSEQ multiplex PCR; TCRdb keeps only in-frame clonotypes and omits some of them. The sample shows about 170,000 clones, roughly 84% of them seen only once. The sample was peripheral blood. The receptors come from a man aged 70-80 years with active or convalescent COVID-19.

This chain links TRBV3-1 (or the pseudogene TRBV3-2) with TRBJ2-7; D uncertain. V was pared by 4 bases and J by 2 bases, with 12 bases between. The CDR3 spans 14 residues. The germline CDR1 and CDR2 sequences are LGHDT and YNNKEL (reference sequence). CDR3 nucleotide sequence: TGTGCCAGCAGCCGAGCACACGGAGCCTACGAGCAGTACTTC. This encodes CASSRAHGAYEQYF.

The chain carries TRBV16 and TRBJ2-1; tentative D call: TRBD2 (5 bases). This CDR3 has 16 residues. Deletions cut 0 bases from V and 3 bases from J, with 12 bases between. Looked up from germline, CDR1 is KGHSY and CDR2 is FQNENV. The CDR3 DNA reads as TGTGCCAGCAGCCAATCTACCGCGGGTTTCTACAATGAGCAGTTCTTC. Its translation is CASSQSTAGFYNEQFF.

This chain joins TRBV28 and TRBJ2-5; TRBD1 agrees at 9 bases. The CDR3 runs to 19 residues. Trimming at V came to 2 bases and at J to 3 bases, leaving 16 bases not matched to a gene. Germline CDR1 and CDR2: MDHEN and SYDVKM. This CDR3 is CASSLGGAMGQGRKETQYF. The CDR3 DNA sequence: TGTGCCAGCAGTTTAGGGGGAGCCATGGGACAGGGTAGGAAAGAGACCCAGTACTTC.

This clone was seen more than once but under ten times. The CDR3 spells CASSLVSGGHGYTF. DNA for the CDR3: TGTGCCAGCAGCTTGGTGTCAGGGGGGCATGGCTACACCTTC. The rearrangement joins TRBV5-6 to TRBJ1-2, with 7 bases matching TRBD1. The V gene end was trimmed by 0 bases and the J gene end by 6 bases; junction bases not matched to a gene: 5. Germline V CDR1 and CDR2: SGHDT, YYEEEE. There are 14 residues in the CDR3.

The chain combines TRBV7-9 with TRBJ2-7; TRBD1 agrees at 7 bases. Trimming cost V 3 bases and J 4 bases; bases outside gene matches: 12. Germline CDR1 reads SEHNR; CDR2 reads FQNEAQ (reference sequence). This CDR3 spans 16 amino acids. For the CDR3, the DNA is TGTGCCAGCAGCTTTCGACAGGGACCCCTAGGATACGAGCAGTACTTC. Amino acids: CASSFRQGPLGYEQYF.

The chain joins TRBV28 to TRBJ2-5, with 9 bases identical to TRBD2. V shed 7 bases and J 1 base; nucleotides not matched to a gene: 7. Germline V gene lookup returns CDR1 MDHEN and CDR2 SYDVKM. The CDR3 runs 15 residues. The CDR3 region has the DNA TGTGCCAGCAAAAGGTGGCGGGGGGGCCAAGAGACCCAGTACTTC. Its protein is CASKRWRGGQETQYF.

The chain recombines TRBV9 with TRBJ1-1, with 9 bases identical to TRBD1. Trimming took 3 bases from V and 4 from J; bases not matched to a gene: 7. This CDR3 has 15 residues. CDR1 and CDR2 from the germline V gene are SGDLS and YYNGEE. The CDR3 here is CASSARTGASTEAFF. The CDR3 DNA is TGTGCCAGCAGCGCCCGGACAGGGGCGAGCACTGAAGCTTTCTTT.

The chain employs TRBV19 and TRBJ2-1, with no clear D. Germline V gene lookup returns CDR1 LNHDA and CDR2 SQIVND (reference sequence). V lost 6 bases, J lost 5 bases, and 5 bases lay in between. This CDR3 is 11 amino acids long. In nucleotides, the CDR3 is TGTGCCAGTAGCAAAAACAATGAGCAGTTCTTC. It specifies CASSKNNEQFF. Drawing the rest from reference TRBV19 and TRBJ2-1, the complete variable domain is DGGITQSPKYLFRKEGQNVTLSCEQNLNHDAMYWYRQDPGQGLRLIYYSQIVNDFQKGDIAEGYSVSREKKESFPLTVTSAQKNPTAFYLCASSKNNEQFFGPGTRLTVL.

V and J are TRBV2 and TRBJ2-3; 10 bases align to TRBD2. The CDR3 is 15 amino acids. Germline V CDR1 and CDR2: SNHLY, FYNNEI. The V segment lost 7 bases and the J segment 3 bases; nucleotides outside the gene matches: 7. The CDR3 spells CASTPSGGVTDTQYF. For the CDR3, the DNA is TGTGCCAGCACTCCAAGCGGGGGGGTAACAGATACGCAGTATTTT.

This chain links TRBV10-3 with TRBJ1-5; no clear D. V was clipped by 4 bases and J by 4 bases, with 8 bases between them. The CDR3 runs to 13 residues. Germline V gene sequence: CDR1 ENHRY, CDR2 SYGVKD. The CDR3 protein is CAISAPGNQPQHF. The CDR3 bases are TGTGCCATCAGTGCCCCGGGAAATCAGCCCCAGCATTTT.

The genes are TRBV7-9 and TRBJ2-7; 8 nucleotides line up with TRBD2. Germline V gene sequence: CDR1 SEHNR, CDR2 FQNEAQ (reference sequence). V trimming: 1 base; J trimming: 6 bases; junction bases outside the gene matches: 14. The CDR3 loop spans 17 amino acids. CDR3 DNA: TGTGCCAGCAGCTTAGACTGGGGCGGGAGGTCCCTCCGCGAGCAGTACTTC. Translated: CASSLDWGGRSLREQYF.

The rearrangement joins TRBV28 to TRBJ1-5, with TRBD1 matching 11 bases. V dropped 6 bases and J dropped 2; count of bases not matched to a gene: 9. The CDR3 totals 17 residues. Germline V lookup: CDR1 MDHEN, CDR2 SYDVKM. The CDR3 reads CASSIRDRGFRNQPQHF. The CDR3 DNA is TGTGCCAGCAGCATCCGGGACAGGGGGTTTCGCAATCAGCCCCAGCATTTT. Variable domain in full (rest from reference TRBV28 and TRBJ1-5): DVKVTQSSRYLVKRTGEKVFLECVQDMDHENMFWYRQDPGLGLRLIYFSYDVKMKEKGDIPEGYSVSREKKERFSLILESASTNQTSMYLCASSIRDRGFRNQPQHFGDGTRLSIL.

This clone has just one count. The V and J genes are TRBV5-1 and TRBJ1-2; no clear D gene. This CDR3 comprises 14 residues. Germline loops: CDR1 SGHRS, CDR2 YFSETQ. Trimming cost V 4 bases and J 8 bases, with 18 bases left between them. The chain's CDR3 is CASSPDNLFGGYTF. In DNA, the CDR3 is TGCGCCAGCAGCCCGGATAATTTGTTCGGGGGCTACACCTTC. The entire variable domain, with the rest obtained from reference TRBV5-1 and TRBJ1-2, is as follows: KAGVTQTPRYLIKTRGQQVTLSCSPISGHRSVSWYQQTPGQGLQFLFEYFSETQRNKGNFPGRFSGRQFSNSRSEMNVSTLELGDSALYLCASSPDNLFGGYTFGSGTRLTVV.

The V gene is TRBV7-9, the J gene TRBJ1-1; 9 bases fit TRBD1. Germline V gene lookup returns CDR1 SEHNR and CDR2 FQNEAQ (reference sequence). The CDR3 runs to 17 residues. Trimming cost V 5 bases and J 4 bases; bases outside gene matches: 14. The DNA of the CDR3 is TGTGCCAGCAGCCCCCAAGGGGACAGGGCACCGGGCACTGAAGCTTTCTTT. Its protein is CASSPQGDRAPGTEAFF. Using reference TRBV7-9 and TRBJ1-1 for the parts outside the CDR3, the full variable domain is DTGVSQNPRHKITKRGQNVTFRCDPISEHNRLYWYRQTLGQGPEFLTYFQNEAQLEKSRLLSDRFSAERPKGSFSTLEIQRTEQGDSAMYLCASSPQGDRAPGTEAFFGQGTRLTVV.